One sample yielded the 18 T cell receptor beta chains listed below, sequenced in a study of blood T cell repertoires in COVID-19. Clones were read by immunoSEQ multiplex PCR, and TCRdb kept only the in-frame ones, dropping some. The sample has around 100,000 clones; over 75% are singletons. Sequencing input: peripheral blood. The receptors originated from a woman under 40 with acute or convalescent COVID-19.

This clone was detected only once. This chain uses TRBV28 with TRBJ1-1; D is perhaps TRBD1 (5 bases). Deletions cut 1 base from V and 4 bases from J, with 10 bases between. The CDR3 totals 14 residues. Germline V gene sequence: CDR1 MDHEN, CDR2 SYDVKM. CDR3 residues: CASSLYQGGTEAFF. The CDR3 DNA reads as TGTGCCAGCAGTTTATATCAGGGTGGCACTGAAGCTTTCTTT.

This rearrangement joins TRBV6-5 to TRBJ1-2, with 11 nucleotides matching TRBD1. V was clipped by 4 bases and J by 8 bases; unmatched bases: 6. Germline V gives CDR1 MNHEY, CDR2 SVGAGI. The CDR3 extends over 14 amino acids. The CDR3 region is CASSWDRGVSGYTF. The CDR3 nucleotides are TGTGCCAGCAGTTGGGACAGGGGGGTCTCGGGCTACACCTTC.

V gene TRBV6-5 combines with J gene TRBJ1-1, with a possible D match to TRBD1 (6 bases). The germline V gene encodes CDR1 MNHEY and CDR2 SVGAGI. The CDR3 covers 15 residues. V was pared by 1 base and J by 0 bases, with 9 bases between. As DNA, the CDR3 is TGTGCCAGCAGTTACTGGGGGCTGATGAACACTGAAGCTTTCTTT. Translated: CASSYWGLMNTEAFF.

This clone occurred once. The chain couples TRBV27 to TRBJ2-1; TRBD1 agrees at 9 bases. The V and J ends lost 7 bases and 4 bases, in that order; junction bases with no gene match: 11. In germline, CDR1 is MNHEY, CDR2 SMNVEV (reference sequence). The CDR3 spans 16 residues. The CDR3, as DNA: TGTGCCAGCAACACCAACCGGGACAGGGTTTACAATGAGCAGTTCTTC. It is translated as CASNTNRDRVYNEQFF.

The chain carries TRBV6-5 and TRBJ2-7, with TRBD1 identical over 10 bases. With V trimmed by 5 bases and J by 2 bases, 3 bases remained unmatched. This CDR3 is built from 14 residues. Germline values: CDR1 MNHEY, CDR2 SVGAGI. This CDR3 is CASSLGQGAYEQYF. CDR3 sequence (DNA): TGTGCCAGCAGTCTAGGACAGGGGGCCTACGAGCAGTACTTC.

This clone has more than one count but fewer than ten. The chain combines TRBV5-6 with TRBJ1-2, with TRBD1 identical over 9 bases. The germline V gene encodes CDR1 SGHDT and CDR2 YYEEEE. The CDR3 is 14 amino acids. The V segment lost 0 bases and the J segment 9 bases; nucleotides outside the gene matches: 6. The CDR3 region is CASSLAGTGRSYTF. CDR3 DNA sequence: TGTGCCAGCAGCTTGGCAGGGACAGGGAGGAGCTACACCTTC.

The chain combines TRBV28 with TRBJ1-4, with D perhaps matching TRBD1 (6 bases). CDR1 is MDHEN, CDR2 SYDVKM, per germline. Trimming left V 5 bases short and J 0 bases short, with 16 bases between. This CDR3 is built from 17 residues. This chain's CDR3 is CASSAGQILATNEKLFF. In DNA form, the CDR3 reads TGTGCCAGCAGTGCCGGACAGATACTTGCAACTAATGAAAAACTGTTTTTT. Variable domain in full (rest from reference TRBV28 and TRBJ1-4): DVKVTQSSRYLVKRTGEKVFLECVQDMDHENMFWYRQDPGLGLRLIYFSYDVKMKEKGDIPEGYSVSREKKERFSLILESASTNQTSMYLCASSAGQILATNEKLFFGSGTQLSVL.

The J gene is TRBJ2-3, the V gene TRBV11-3, with D possibly matching TRBD2 (5 bases). CDR3 length: 15 residues. V was pared by 1 base and J by 2 bases, with 10 bases between. CDR1 is SGHNT and CDR2 is YENEEA in the germline V gene. CDR3 loop: CASSLGRDDTDTQYF. In DNA form, the CDR3 reads TGTGCCAGCAGCTTAGGTCGGGATGACACAGATACGCAGTATTTT.

This clone was recorded once. The V gene is TRBV12-3 or TRBV12-4, the J gene TRBJ2-7, with TRBD1 as a possible D gene (5 bases). This CDR3 spans 13 amino acids. With 6 bases removed from V and 3 bases from J, the gap between germline ends came to 12 bases. Here the CDR3 DNA reads TGTGCCAGCAGCCCGGACAATTTCTACGAGCAGTACTTC. Encoded protein: CASSPDNFYEQYF.

This chain links TRBV9 with TRBJ2-2; tentative D call: TRBD1 (5 bases). There are 14 residues in the CDR3. Germline V gives CDR1 SGDLS, CDR2 YYNGEE. V lost 6 bases and J 0 bases, leaving 9 bases between the germline ends. The DNA for the CDR3 is TGTGCCAGCATGGGGCAGGCGAACACCGGGGAGCTGTTTTTT. Its protein is CASMGQANTGELFF.

The chain combines TRBV6-2 or TRBV6-3 with TRBJ1-2; unclear D gene. CDR1 is MNHEY, CDR2 SVGEGT, per germline. With 0 bases removed from V and 5 bases from J, the gap between germline ends came to 7 bases. The CDR3 extends over 13 amino acids. The DNA of the CDR3 is TGTGCCAGCAGTTACTCGAACAGTTATGGCTACACCTTC. Its translation: CASSYSNSYGYTF.

V usage is TRBV5-1 and J usage is TRBJ1-2; the match to TRBD1 covers 7 bases. The ends lost 4 bases at V and 5 bases at J; junction bases unmatched: 11. The CDR3 has 15 residues. Germline loops: CDR1 SGHRS, CDR2 YFSETQ. The CDR3 here is CASSVGGQDVYGYTF. The CDR3, as DNA: TGCGCCAGCAGCGTGGGCGGACAGGACGTATATGGCTACACCTTC. The full variable domain, in which reference TRBV5-1 and TRBJ1-2 provide the parts outside the CDR3, is KAGVTQTPRYLIKTRGQQVTLSCSPISGHRSVSWYQQTPGQGLQFLFEYFSETQRNKGNFPGRFSGRQFSNSRSEMNVSTLELGDSALYLCASSVGGQDVYGYTFGSGTRLTVV.

This clone is a singleton in its sample. V gene TRBV7-9 combines with J gene TRBJ1-2, with 10 bases fitting TRBD1. The germline V gene encodes CDR1 SEHNR and CDR2 FQNEAQ (reference sequence). This CDR3 region has 15 residues. Trimming cost V 3 bases and J 7 bases; bases outside gene matches: 8. CDR3 DNA sequence: TGTGCCAGCAGCTTTTCCGGGACAGGGGTTAGTGGCTACACCTTC. Encoded protein: CASSFSGTGVSGYTF.

CDR3 DNA sequence: TGTGCCAGCAGTTGGGGGGTTCAAGAGACCCAGTACTTC. Protein sequence: CASSWGVQETQYF. The genes are TRBV5-6 and TRBJ2-5, with D possibly being TRBD2 (6 bases). In germline, CDR1 is SGHDT, CDR2 YYEEEE. The germline V and J ends were trimmed by 5 bases and 2 bases, with 10 bases remaining between them. The CDR3 sequence is 13 residues long.

V gene TRBV7-2 combines with J gene TRBJ2-2, with 8 bases fitting TRBD2. With V trimmed by 2 bases and J by 7 bases, 3 bases remained unmatched. The CDR3 spans 14 residues. Germline V lookup: CDR1 SGHTA, CDR2 FQGNSA. The CDR3 DNA reads as TGTGCCAGCAGCTTATCGGGGGGGGGCGGGGAGCTGTTTTTT. This gives the protein CASSLSGGGGELFF. The entire variable domain, with the rest obtained from reference TRBV7-2 and TRBJ2-2, is as follows: GAGVSQSPSNKVTEKGKDVELRCDPISGHTALYWYRQSLGQGLEFLIYFQGNSAPDKSGLPSDRFSAERTGGSVSTLTIQRTQQEDSAVYLCASSLSGGGGELFFGEGSRLTVL.

J is TRBJ2-7 and V is TRBV18, with 7 bases matching TRBD1. Germline loops: CDR1 KGHSH, CDR2 LQKENI. The CDR3 spans 17 residues. Trimming at V came to 5 bases and at J to 0 bases, leaving 13 bases not matched to a gene. CDR3 loop: CASSETYRDSLSYEQYF. The CDR3 nucleotides are TGTGCCAGCTCAGAGACATACAGGGACAGCCTCTCCTACGAGCAGTACTTC.

The rearrangement links TRBV6-5 to TRBJ2-7; 7 bases match TRBD1. Unmatched junction bases numbered 9, after V lost 7 bases and J lost 3 bases. From germline, CDR1 is MNHEY and CDR2 SVGAGI. This CDR3 region has 14 residues. The DNA for the CDR3 is TGTGCCAGCATTTGGACAGGCGGTGGCTACGAGCAGTACTTC. It specifies CASIWTGGGYEQYF.

Only one count was recorded for this clone. V gene TRBV5-1 combines with J gene TRBJ2-4; 10 bases are shared with TRBD2. V dropped 0 bases and J dropped 8; count of bases not matched to a gene: 14. Per germline, CDR1 SGHRS and CDR2 YFSETQ. This CDR3 has 18 amino acids. The CDR3 sequence is CASSLAPFGAGGPHIQYF. In nucleotides, the CDR3 is TGCGCCAGCAGCTTGGCCCCCTTTGGAGCGGGGGGGCCCCACATTCAGTACTTC.